A single sample gave rise to the 18 T cell receptor beta chains below, sequenced in a study of T-cell reconstitution after alpha-beta-depleted transplantation in children (dated by TCRdb to the mid-2010s). The receptor library was made with PCR. Sequenced using an Illumina HiSeq 2500. Molecular barcoding was employed in the preparation of TCR libraries, with unique molecular identifiers being used to normalize TCRbeta repertoire quantification. TCRdb reprocessed the public reads (quality trimming at Q25 with fastp, clone calling with MiXCR) and kept in-frame beta chains. CDR3 protein duplicates are merged, each entry listing the most common genes and DNA. The sample table lists approximately 640,000 distinct CDR3 sequences, 16% of them with a count of one. The ten most abundant clones make up over 0.95% of the sample. Sequenced material: PBMCs from the stem cell graft donor, taken from the stem cell graft. Every receptor here comes from a human donor who donated a stem cell graft to a child with acute myeloid leukemia.

This clonotype was counted at least ten times. The chain joins TRBV24-1 to TRBJ1-5, with D unresolved. V was trimmed by 4 bases and J by 7 bases, leaving 10 bases between them. CDR3 size: 13 residues. In germline, CDR1 is KGHDR, CDR2 SFDVKD. The CDR3: CATSDRGGQPQHF. The CDR3 nucleotides are TGTGCCACCAGTGACCGTGGCGGACAGCCCCAGCATTTT.

This clonotype has just a few counts. This rearrangement joins TRBV7-2 to TRBJ1-2, with D possibly matching TRBD1 (5 bases). The V end was cut by 8 bases, the J end by 6 bases, with 13 bases between. The CDR3 loop spans 12 amino acids. Germline V gene data show CDR1 as SGHTA and CDR2 as FQGNSA. The CDR3 spells CASWGILNGYTF. CDR3 bases: TGTGCCAGCTGGGGGATACTAAATGGCTACACCTTC.

The chain employs TRBV7-9 and TRBJ1-1; unclear D gene. Germline values: CDR1 SEHNR, CDR2 FQNEAQ (reference sequence). The CDR3 extends over 15 amino acids. V shed 1 base and J shed 5 bases, with 14 bases lying between them. CDR3 residues: CASSLDGLRRTEAFF. The CDR3 bases are TGTGCCAGCAGCTTAGATGGACTCCGGCGAACTGAAGCTTTCTTT.

This clonotype was picked up many times. This chain joins TRBV29-1 and TRBJ2-5, with D possibly matching TRBD1 (6 bases). From germline, CDR1 is SQVTM and CDR2 ANQGSEA. The CDR3 spans 14 residues. Trimming cost V 6 bases and J 2 bases, with 16 bases left between them. In DNA form, the CDR3 reads TGCAGCGTACAGGAAGGGACACCTCAAGAGACCCAGTACTTC. Its protein product is CSVQEGTPQETQYF.

The chain joins TRBV28 to TRBJ1-5; possible D gene TRBD1, 5 bases. Trimming removed 5 bases at V and 2 bases at J, with 16 bases between. The CDR3 spans 16 residues. Germline V lookup: CDR1 MDHEN, CDR2 SYDVKM. CDR3 DNA sequence: TGTGCCAGCAGTCGTCCTTTTGGAGGGGGCAATCAGCCCCAGCATTTT. Protein: CASSRPFGGGNQPQHF.

This clonotype was observed many times. The genes are TRBV20-1 and TRBJ2-3; a weak D match, TRBD2 (5 bases). Trimming took off 3 bases at V and 3 bases at J, with 19 bases between the two ends. Germline V gene lookup returns CDR1 DFQATT and CDR2 SNEGSKA (reference sequence). The CDR3 sequence is 16 residues long. The CDR3 here is CSAREADPKLTDTQYF. The CDR3 DNA follows: TGCAGTGCTAGGGAAGCGGACCCCAAGTTAACAGATACGCAGTATTTT.

The chain uses TRBV12-3 or TRBV12-4 and TRBJ2-3, with D tentatively TRBD1 (5 bases). The V end was cut by 3 bases, the J end by 1 base, with 11 bases between. This CDR3 has 15 amino acids. The CDR3 sequence is CASSFTGSRTDTQYF. The CDR3 coding sequence is TGTGCCAGCAGTTTCACAGGCTCCCGCACAGATACGCAGTATTTT.

This clonotype occurred a few times. The chain employs TRBV20-1 and TRBJ1-6; D unresolved. CDR3 length: 9 amino acids. Germline CDR1 DFQATT, CDR2 SNEGSKA (reference sequence). The ends were cut back, 3 bases at V and 13 bases at J, with 4 bases in the middle. The DNA of the CDR3 is TGCAGTGCTAGCCCCCCCCTCCACTTT. This translates into CSASPPLHF.

This clonotype was seen repeatedly, ten times or more. The genes are TRBV10-2 and TRBJ1-1, with D possibly being TRBD1 (6 bases). The ends were cut back, 0 bases at V and 4 bases at J, with 15 bases in the middle. Germline CDR1 WSHSY, CDR2 SAAADI. This CDR3 comprises 16 residues. As DNA, the CDR3 is TGCGCCAGCAGTGAGTCCTTGGGGGGGGCTGGCACTGAAGCTTTCTTT. It codes for CASSESLGGAGTEAFF.

V usage is TRBV4-1 and J usage is TRBJ1-5, with TRBD1 as a possible D gene (6 bases). This CDR3 region has 17 residues. V was clipped by 0 bases and J by 4 bases, with 16 bases between them. Germline CDR1 is MGHRA and CDR2 is YSYEKL. The CDR3 DNA reads TGCGCCAGCAGCCAAGATGAGATGGGTCAGGGGAATCAGCCCCAGCATTTT. As protein: CASSQDEMGQGNQPQHF.

The sample holds many counts of this clonotype. The rearrangement links TRBV20-1 to TRBJ1-6; 7 bases align to TRBD1. This CDR3 is 16 amino acids long. Germline CDR1 is DFQATT and CDR2 is SNEGSKA (reference sequence). The trim removed 0 bases at V and 6 bases at J, leaving 8 bases unmatched. The CDR3 loop is CSARDRRQGVNSPLHF. The DNA for the CDR3 is TGCAGTGCTAGAGATCGTCGGCAGGGGGTTAATTCACCCCTCCACTTT.

Turning to this clonotype: Its ends do not fully match the called genes, so a read error is possible. The rearrangement joins TRBV20-1 to TRBJ1-5; D might be TRBD1 (6 bases). This CDR3 is 16 amino acids long. Germline values: CDR1 DFQATT, CDR2 SNEGSKA (reference sequence). CDR3 protein: CCARDLLGRDNQPQHF. CDR3 nucleotide sequence: TGCTGTGCTAGAGATCTTTTAGGACGGGACAACCAGCCCCAGCATTTT.

This clonotype was detected ten times or more. V usage is TRBV20-1 and J usage is TRBJ1-1; the D gene is possibly TRBD1 (5 bases). Germline V CDR1 and CDR2: DFQATT, SNEGSKA (reference sequence). Between the trimmed V and J ends, which lost 4 bases and 3 bases, there was a span of 18 bases. CDR3 length: 15 amino acids. CDR3 in amino acids: CSANGTPGPDTEAFF. DNA for the CDR3: TGCAGTGCTAACGGGACCCCGGGACCCGACACTGAAGCTTTCTTT.

This chain links TRBV7-3 with TRBJ2-3, with 11 bases identical to TRBD2. This CDR3 is 16 amino acids long. Germline CDR1 is SGHTA and CDR2 is FQGTGA. Unmatched junction bases numbered 5, after V lost 2 bases and J lost 4 bases. The CDR3 here is CASSLLAGGGADTQYF. The CDR3 DNA reads TGTGCCAGCAGCTTATTAGCGGGGGGGGGAGCAGATACGCAGTATTTT.

This clonotype was detected many times. This chain joins TRBV7-3 and TRBJ1-4; D gene unclear. Germline V gene sequence: CDR1 SGHTA, CDR2 FQGTGA. The CDR3 runs to 13 residues. The V gene lost 1 base and the J gene lost 7 bases, with 7 bases spanning the gap. The CDR3 sequence: CASSLIVGEKLFF. Here the CDR3 DNA reads TGTGCCAGCAGCTTAATAGTCGGTGAAAAACTGTTTTTT.

This clonotype appeared many times. This rearrangement joins TRBV20-1 to TRBJ1-1; D is unresolved. Trimming removed 1 base at V and 4 bases at J, with 10 bases between. CDR1 DFQATT and CDR2 SNEGSKA come from the germline V gene (reference sequence). The length of the CDR3 is 13 residues. The CDR3 spells CSARGTGSTEAFF. DNA of the CDR3: TGCAGTGCTAGAGGTACGGGGAGCACTGAAGCTTTCTTT.

V usage is TRBV4-3 and J usage is TRBJ2-2; D is unresolved. Trimming removed 0 bases at V and 4 bases at J, with 6 bases between. The CDR3 is 14 residues long. Germline CDR1 is LGHNA and CDR2 is YSLEER. The CDR3 region has the DNA TGCGCCAGCAGCCAAGATAGGTCCACCGGGGAGCTGTTTTTT. It translates to CASSQDRSTGELFF.

Details on this clonotype: Relative to the germline gene, one junction end is altered; a read error may explain this. This chain links TRBV20-1 with TRBJ1-6, with D maybe TRBD1 (5 bases). The CDR3 sequence is 17 residues long. The V gene's germline CDR1 is DFQATT and CDR2 SNEGSKA (reference sequence). Here the CDR3 reads CCAREILGPRGDSPLHF. CDR3 DNA sequence: TGCTGTGCTAGAGAGATTCTAGGGCCAAGGGGCGATTCACCCCTCCACTTT.